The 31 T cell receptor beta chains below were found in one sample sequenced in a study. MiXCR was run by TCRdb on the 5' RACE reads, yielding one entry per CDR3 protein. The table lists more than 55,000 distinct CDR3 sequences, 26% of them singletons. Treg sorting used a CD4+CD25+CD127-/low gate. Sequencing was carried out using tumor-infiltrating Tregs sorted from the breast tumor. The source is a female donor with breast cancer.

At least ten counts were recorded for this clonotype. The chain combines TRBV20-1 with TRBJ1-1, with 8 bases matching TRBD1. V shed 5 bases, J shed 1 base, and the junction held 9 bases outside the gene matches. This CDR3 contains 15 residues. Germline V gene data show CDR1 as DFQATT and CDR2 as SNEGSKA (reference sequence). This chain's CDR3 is CSAGGTGGRNTEAFF. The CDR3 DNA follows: TGCAGTGCTGGAGGAACAGGGGGGAGGAACACTGAAGCTTTCTTT.

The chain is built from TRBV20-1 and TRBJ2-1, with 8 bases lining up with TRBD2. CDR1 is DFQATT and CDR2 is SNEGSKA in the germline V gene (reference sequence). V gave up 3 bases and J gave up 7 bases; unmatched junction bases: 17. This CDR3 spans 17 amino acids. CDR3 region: CSASLLAVGPGRNEQFF. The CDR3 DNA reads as TGCAGTGCTAGTCTACTAGCGGTAGGCCCGGGGCGGAATGAGCAGTTCTTC.

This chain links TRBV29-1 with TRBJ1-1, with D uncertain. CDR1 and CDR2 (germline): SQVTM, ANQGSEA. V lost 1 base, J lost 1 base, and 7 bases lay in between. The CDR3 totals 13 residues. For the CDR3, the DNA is TGCAGCGTTGAAGGGGTTAGGAACACTGAAGCTTTCTTT. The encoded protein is CSVEGVRNTEAFF.

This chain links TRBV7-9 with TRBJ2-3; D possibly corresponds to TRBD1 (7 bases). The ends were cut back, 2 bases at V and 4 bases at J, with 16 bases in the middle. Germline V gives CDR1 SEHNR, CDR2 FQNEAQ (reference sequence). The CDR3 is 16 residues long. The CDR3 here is CASSLLLGGGPDTQYF. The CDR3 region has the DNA TGTGCCAGCAGCTTACTTCTCGGAGGGGGCCCAGATACGCAGTATTTT.

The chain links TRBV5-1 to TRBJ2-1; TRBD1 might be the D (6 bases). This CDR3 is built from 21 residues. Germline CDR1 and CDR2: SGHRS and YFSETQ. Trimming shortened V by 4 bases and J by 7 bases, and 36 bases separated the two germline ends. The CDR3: CASSLNPVQGRGWDLQNEQFF. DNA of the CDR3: TGCGCCAGCAGCCTGAATCCCGTACAGGGTAGGGGATGGGATTTACAGAATGAGCAGTTCTTC.

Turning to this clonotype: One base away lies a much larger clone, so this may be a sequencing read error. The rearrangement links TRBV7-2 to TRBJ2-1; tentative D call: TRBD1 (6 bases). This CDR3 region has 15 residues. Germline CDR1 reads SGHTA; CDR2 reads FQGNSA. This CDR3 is CASSPGELSNNEQFF. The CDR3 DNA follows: TGTGCCAGCAGCCCAGGGGAACTCTCCAACAATGAGCAGTTCTTC.

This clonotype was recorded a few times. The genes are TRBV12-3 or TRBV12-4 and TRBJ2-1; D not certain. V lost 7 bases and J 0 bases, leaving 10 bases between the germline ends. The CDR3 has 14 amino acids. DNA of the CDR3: TGTGCCAGCAACCCAGTGAGCTCCTACAATGAGCAGTTCTTC. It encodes CASNPVSSYNEQFF.

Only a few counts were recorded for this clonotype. The CDR3 reads CASSQEGVKINQPQHF. The CDR3 DNA is TGTGCCAGCAGCCAAGAGGGGGTAAAAATCAATCAGCCCCAGCATTTT. The chain has TRBV16 and TRBJ1-5; possible D gene TRBD1, 6 bases. The V and J ends lost 2 bases and 3 bases respectively, with 14 bases between them. From germline, CDR1 is KGHSY and CDR2 FQNENV. The length of the CDR3 is 16 residues. Filled out from reference TRBV16 and TRBJ1-5, the complete variable domain reads GEEVAQTPKHLVRGEGQKAKLYCAPIKGHSYVFWYQQVLKNEFKFLISFQNENVFDETGMPKERFSAKCLPNSPCSLEIQATKLEDSAVYFCASSQEGVKINQPQHFGDGTRLSIL.

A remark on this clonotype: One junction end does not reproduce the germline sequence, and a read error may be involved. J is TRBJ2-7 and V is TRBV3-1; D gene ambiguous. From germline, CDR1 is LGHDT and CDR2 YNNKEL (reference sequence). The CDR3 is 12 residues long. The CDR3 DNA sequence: TGTGCCAGCAGCCACCCCCCCTACGGGCAGTACTTC. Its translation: CASSHPPYGQYF.

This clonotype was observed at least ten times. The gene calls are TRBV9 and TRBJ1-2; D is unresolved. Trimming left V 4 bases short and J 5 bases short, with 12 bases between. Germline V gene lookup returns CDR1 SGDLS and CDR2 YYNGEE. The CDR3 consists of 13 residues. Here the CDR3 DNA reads TGTGCCAGCAGCCCGACGCACTTATATGGCTACACCTTC. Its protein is CASSPTHLYGYTF.

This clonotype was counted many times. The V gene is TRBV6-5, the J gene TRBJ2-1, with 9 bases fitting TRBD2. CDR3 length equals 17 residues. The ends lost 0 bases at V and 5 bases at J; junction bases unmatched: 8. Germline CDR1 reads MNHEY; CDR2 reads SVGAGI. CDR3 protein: CASSYSFGGGANNEQFF. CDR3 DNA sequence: TGTGCCAGCAGTTACTCGTTCGGCGGGGGGGCCAACAATGAGCAGTTCTTC.

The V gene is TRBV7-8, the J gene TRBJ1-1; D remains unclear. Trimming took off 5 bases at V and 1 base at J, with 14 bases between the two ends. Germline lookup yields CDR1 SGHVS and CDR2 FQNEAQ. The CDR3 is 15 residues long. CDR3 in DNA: TGTGCCAGCAGCCCCCTAAGGGCCGGGAACACTGAAGCTTTCTTT. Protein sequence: CASSPLRAGNTEAFF.

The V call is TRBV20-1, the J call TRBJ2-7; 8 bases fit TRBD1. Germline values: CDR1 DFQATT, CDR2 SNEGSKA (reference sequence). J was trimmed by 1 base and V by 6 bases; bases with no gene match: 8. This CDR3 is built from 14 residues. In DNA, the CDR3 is TGCAGTGCAGACGCAGGGGGCTCATCCTACGAGCAGTACTTC. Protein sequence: CSADAGGSSYEQYF.

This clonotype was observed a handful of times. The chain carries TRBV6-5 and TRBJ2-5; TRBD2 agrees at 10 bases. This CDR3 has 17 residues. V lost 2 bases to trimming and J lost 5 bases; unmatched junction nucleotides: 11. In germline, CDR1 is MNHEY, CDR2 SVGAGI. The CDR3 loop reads CASSYGTSAGGKETQYF. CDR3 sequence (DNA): TGTGCCAGCAGTTACGGGACTAGCGCAGGAGGGAAGGAGACCCAGTACTTC.

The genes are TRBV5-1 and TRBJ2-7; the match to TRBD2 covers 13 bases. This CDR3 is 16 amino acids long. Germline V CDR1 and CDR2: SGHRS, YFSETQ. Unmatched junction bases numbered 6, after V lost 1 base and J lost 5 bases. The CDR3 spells CASSLTLAGGPNEQYF. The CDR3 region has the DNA TGCGCCAGCAGCTTGACACTAGCGGGGGGGCCCAACGAGCAGTACTTC.

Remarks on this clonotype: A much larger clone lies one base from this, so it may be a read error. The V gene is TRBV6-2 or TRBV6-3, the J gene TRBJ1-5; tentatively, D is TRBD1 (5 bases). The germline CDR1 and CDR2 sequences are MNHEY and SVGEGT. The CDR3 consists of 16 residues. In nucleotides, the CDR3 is TGTGCCAGCAGCGAGGGGTCCAGCGGTCGCAATCAGCCCCAGAATTTT. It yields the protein CASSEGSSGRNQPQNF.

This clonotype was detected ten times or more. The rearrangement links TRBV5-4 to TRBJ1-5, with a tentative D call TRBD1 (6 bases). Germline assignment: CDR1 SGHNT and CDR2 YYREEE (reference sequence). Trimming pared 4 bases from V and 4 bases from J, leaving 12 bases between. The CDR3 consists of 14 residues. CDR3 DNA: TGTGCCAGCAGCCCGGGAGGGGGGAATCAGCCCCAGCATTTT. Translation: CASSPGGGNQPQHF.

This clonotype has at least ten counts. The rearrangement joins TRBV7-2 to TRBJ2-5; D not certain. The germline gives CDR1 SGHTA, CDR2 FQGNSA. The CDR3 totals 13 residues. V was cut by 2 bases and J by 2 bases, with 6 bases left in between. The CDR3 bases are TGTGCCAGCAGCTTACATTTTCAAGAGACCCAGTACTTC. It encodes CASSLHFQETQYF.

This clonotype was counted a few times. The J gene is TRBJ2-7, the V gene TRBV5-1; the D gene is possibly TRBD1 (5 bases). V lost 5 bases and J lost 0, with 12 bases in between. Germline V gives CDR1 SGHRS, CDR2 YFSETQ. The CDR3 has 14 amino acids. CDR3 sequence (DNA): TGCGCCAGCAGTATGGACACCTTCTCCTACGAGCAGTACTTC. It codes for CASSMDTFSYEQYF.

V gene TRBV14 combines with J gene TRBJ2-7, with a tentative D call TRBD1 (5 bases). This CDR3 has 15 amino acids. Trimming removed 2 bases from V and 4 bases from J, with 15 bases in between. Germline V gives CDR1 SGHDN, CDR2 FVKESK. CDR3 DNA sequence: TGTGCCAGCAGCCAAAGAACAGGTCAAACTTACGAGCAGTACTTC. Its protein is CASSQRTGQTYEQYF.

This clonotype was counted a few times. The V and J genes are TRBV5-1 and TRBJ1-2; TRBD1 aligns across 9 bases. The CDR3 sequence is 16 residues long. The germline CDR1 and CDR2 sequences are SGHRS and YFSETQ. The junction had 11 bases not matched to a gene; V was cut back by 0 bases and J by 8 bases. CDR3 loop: CASSLEGQGLTGGYTF. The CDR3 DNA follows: TGCGCCAGCAGCTTGGAAGGACAGGGGCTCACGGGAGGCTACACCTTC. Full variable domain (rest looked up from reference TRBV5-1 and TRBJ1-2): KAGVTQTPRYLIKTRGQQVTLSCSPISGHRSVSWYQQTPGQGLQFLFEYFSETQRNKGNFPGRFSGRQFSNSRSEMNVSTLELGDSALYLCASSLEGQGLTGGYTFGSGTRLTVV.

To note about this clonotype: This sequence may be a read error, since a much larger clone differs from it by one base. The CDR3 is CSVNRAGAGEPFF. The CDR3 nucleotides are TGCAGCGTTAATCGCGCGGGGGCCGGGGAGCCGTTTTTT. The chain is built from TRBV29-1 and TRBJ2-2; perhaps TRBD2 as D (7 bases). Germline CDR1 reads SQVTM; CDR2 reads ANQGSEA. The CDR3 length is 13 residues.

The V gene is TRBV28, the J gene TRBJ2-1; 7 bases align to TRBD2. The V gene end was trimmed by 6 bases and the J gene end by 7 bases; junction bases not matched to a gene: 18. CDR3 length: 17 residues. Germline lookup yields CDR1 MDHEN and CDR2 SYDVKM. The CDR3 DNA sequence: TGTGCCAGCAGCCGAGGGATAGCGGGCACCCTCTTGAATGAGCAGTTCTTC. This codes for CASSRGIAGTLLNEQFF. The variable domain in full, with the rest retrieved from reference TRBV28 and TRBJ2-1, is DVKVTQSSRYLVKRTGEKVFLECVQDMDHENMFWYRQDPGLGLRLIYFSYDVKMKEKGDIPEGYSVSREKKERFSLILESASTNQTSMYLCASSRGIAGTLLNEQFFGPGTRLTVL.

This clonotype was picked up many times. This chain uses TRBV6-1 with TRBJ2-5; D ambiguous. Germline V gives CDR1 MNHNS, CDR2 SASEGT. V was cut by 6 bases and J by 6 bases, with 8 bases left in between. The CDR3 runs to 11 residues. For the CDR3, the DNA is TGTGCCAGCAGAAGCGTACAGACCCAGTACTTC. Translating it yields CASRSVQTQYF.

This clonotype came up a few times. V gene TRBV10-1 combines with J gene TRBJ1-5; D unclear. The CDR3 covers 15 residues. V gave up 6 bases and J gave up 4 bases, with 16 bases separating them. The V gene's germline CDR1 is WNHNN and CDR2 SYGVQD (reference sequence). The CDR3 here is CASRDGLKENQPQHF. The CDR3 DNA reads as TGCGCCAGCAGGGATGGGCTGAAGGAGAATCAGCCCCAGCATTTT.

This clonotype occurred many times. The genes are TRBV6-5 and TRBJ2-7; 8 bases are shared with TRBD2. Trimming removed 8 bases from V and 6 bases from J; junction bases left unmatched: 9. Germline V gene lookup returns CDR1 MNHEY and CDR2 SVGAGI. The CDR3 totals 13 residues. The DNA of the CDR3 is TGTGCCAGCGAAAAGGACGGGAGGGCCGAGCAGTACTTC. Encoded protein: CASEKDGRAEQYF.

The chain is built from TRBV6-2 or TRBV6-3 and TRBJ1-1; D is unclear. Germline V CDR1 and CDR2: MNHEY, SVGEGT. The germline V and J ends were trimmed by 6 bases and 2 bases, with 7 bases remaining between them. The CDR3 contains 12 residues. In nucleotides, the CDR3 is TGTGCCAGCAGAAGACTTAACACTGAAGCTTTCTTT. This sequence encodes CASRRLNTEAFF.

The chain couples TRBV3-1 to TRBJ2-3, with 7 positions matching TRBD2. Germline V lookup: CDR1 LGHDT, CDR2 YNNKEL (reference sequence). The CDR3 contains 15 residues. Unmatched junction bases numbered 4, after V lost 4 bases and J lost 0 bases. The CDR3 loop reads CASSLTSASTDTQYF. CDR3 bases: TGTGCCAGCAGCCTTACTAGCGCTAGCACAGATACGCAGTATTTT.

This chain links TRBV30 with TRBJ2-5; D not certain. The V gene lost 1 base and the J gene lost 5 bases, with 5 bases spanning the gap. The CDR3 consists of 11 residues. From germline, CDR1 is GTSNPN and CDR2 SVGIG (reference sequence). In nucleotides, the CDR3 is TGTGCCTGGAGTGACGGGGAGACCCAGTACTTC. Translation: CAWSDGETQYF. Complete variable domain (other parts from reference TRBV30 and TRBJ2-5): SQTIHQWPATLVQPVGSPLSLECTVEGTSNPNLYWYRQAAGRGLQLLFYSVGIGQISSEVPQNLSASRPQDRQFILSSKKLLLSDSGFYLCAWSDGETQYFGPGTRLLVL.

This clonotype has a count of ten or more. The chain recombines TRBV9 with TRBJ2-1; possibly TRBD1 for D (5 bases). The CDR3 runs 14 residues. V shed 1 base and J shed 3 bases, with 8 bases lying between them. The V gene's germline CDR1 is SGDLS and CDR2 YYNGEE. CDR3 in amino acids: CASSVQGNYNEQFF. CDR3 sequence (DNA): TGTGCCAGCAGCGTACAGGGAAACTACAATGAGCAGTTCTTC.

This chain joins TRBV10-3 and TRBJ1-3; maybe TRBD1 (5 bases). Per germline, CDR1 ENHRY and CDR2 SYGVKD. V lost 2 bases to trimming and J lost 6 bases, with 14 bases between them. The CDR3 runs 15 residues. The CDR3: CAISEAGTAENTIYF. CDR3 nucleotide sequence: TGTGCCATCAGTGAGGCCGGGACGGCTGAAAACACCATATATTTT.